Below, one TCR beta chain is given with its context. Its antigen is not identified. This specimen belongs to a study of cytomegalovirus exposure and HLA in healthy donors. This PCR relied on a set of 60 Vbeta primers and 13 Jbeta primers. The assay was immunoSEQ multiplex PCR, and TCRdb's table has in-frame clones only and misses some. The sample shows under 100,000 clones, 63% of them seen only once. The donors comprised healthy bone marrow donors. Study results and caveats: While the bulk of TCR sequences proved rare, some public TCRs turned up in many donors. A later analysis revealed that TCR association rates differed between HLA loci, peaking at DRB1 and bottoming out at HLA-C. Later on, a genetic analysis was performed. It linked a missense variant in DCLRE1C with V- and J-gene trimming of TCR beta.

The CDR3 loop spans 17 amino acids. Trimming cost V 4 bases and J 0 bases; bases outside gene matches: 5. The germline V gene has CDR1 SGHRS and CDR2 YFSETQ. The receptor was isolated from a woman aged 40-49 years in good health and CMV-seropositive. Sequencing was performed on PBMCs. The chain links TRBV5-1 to TRBJ2-6, with 9 bases lining up with TRBD2. CDR3 in amino acids: CASSPTSGLSGANVLTF. In DNA, the CDR3 is TGCGCCAGCAGCCCGACTAGCGGCCTCTCTGGGGCCAACGTCCTGACTTTC. The full variable domain, its missing parts supplied by reference TRBV5-1 and TRBJ2-6, is KAGVTQTPRYLIKTRGQQVTLSCSPISGHRSVSWYQQTPGQGLQFLFEYFSETQRNKGNFPGRFSGRQFSNSRSEMNVSTLELGDSALYLCASSPTSGLSGANVLTFGAGSRLTVL.